Below, 31 T cell receptor beta chains from the same sample are listed, as sequenced in a study of shared clonotypes between healthy human individuals. The protocol was immunoSEQ multiplex PCR, while the TCRdb copy is restricted to in-frame clones and leaves out a portion. The sample has under 1,900,000 clones, approximately 98.5% seen once. Sequenced sample: naive CD4+ T cells sorted from blood. Documented subset: CD45RA+ positively selected. Receptors originate from a man younger than 45 in good health.

The chain combines TRBV19 with TRBJ1-5; perhaps TRBD1 as D (6 bases). Trimming took 6 bases from V and 0 from J, leaving 27 bases between them. CDR1 and CDR2 (germline): LNHDA, SQIVND (reference sequence). CDR3 size: 20 residues. The CDR3: CASRDSGFLSLLSSNQPQHF. As DNA, the CDR3 is TGTGCCAGTAGGGACAGCGGATTCCTTTCCCTGCTTAGTAGCAATCAGCCCCAGCATTTT.

V and J are TRBV27 and TRBJ1-5, with TRBD1 matching over 8 bases. The CDR3 extends over 15 amino acids. Germline CDR1 and CDR2: MNHEY and SMNVEV (reference sequence). V gave up 5 bases and J gave up 7 bases; unmatched junction bases: 10. The CDR3 nucleotides read TGTGCCAGCAGTAGTCGGACAGGGCGGGAACAGCCCCAGCATTTT. Translation: CASSSRTGREQPQHF.

The chain is built from TRBV27 and TRBJ2-2; D is undetermined. CDR1 and CDR2 (germline): MNHEY, SMNVEV (reference sequence). There are 16 residues in the CDR3. The V and J ends lost 6 bases and 4 bases respectively, with 18 bases between them. This CDR3 reads CASSEPSQMGTGELFF. In nucleotides, the CDR3 is TGTGCCAGCAGCGAACCATCTCAGATGGGCACCGGGGAGCTGTTTTTT.

The chain is built from TRBV10-3 and TRBJ2-1; D may be TRBD2 (6 bases). The V and J ends lost 2 bases and 6 bases respectively, with 17 bases between them. The CDR3 is 16 amino acids. Germline-derived CDR1 and CDR2 are ENHRY and SYGVKD. This chain's CDR3 is CAISEPRGSGGNEQFF. CDR3 bases: TGTGCCATCAGTGAGCCCCGCGGTAGCGGAGGCAATGAGCAGTTCTTC.

Note on this clone: Within the sample, other DNA sequences also encode this same CDR3. The chain is built from TRBV6-4 and TRBJ2-3; D not certain. CDR1 is MRHNA, CDR2 SNTAGT, per germline. V was pared by 5 bases and J by 1 base, with 10 bases between. This CDR3 spans 14 amino acids. The CDR3 DNA sequence: TGTGCCAGCAGTTCCCGAGGCGGCACAGATACGCAGTATTTT. Residues: CASSSRGGTDTQYF.

The chain has TRBV19 and TRBJ2-3; tentatively, D is TRBD2 (7 bases). Looked up from germline, CDR1 is LNHDA and CDR2 is SQIVND (reference sequence). The CDR3 is 14 residues long. V was shortened by 3 bases and J by 4 bases, with 11 bases between the two germline ends. CDR3 residues: CASSIQGRADTQYF. The CDR3 nucleotides are TGTGCCAGTAGTATCCAGGGGAGGGCAGATACGCAGTATTTT.

The genes are TRBV28 and TRBJ2-2, with 10 bases lining up with TRBD2. Germline values: CDR1 MDHEN, CDR2 SYDVKM. The CDR3 totals 15 residues. V shed 8 bases and J 4 bases; nucleotides not matched to a gene: 7. The chain's CDR3 is CASWIAGGPTGELFF. The CDR3 DNA reads as TGTGCCAGCTGGATAGCGGGAGGCCCCACCGGGGAGCTGTTTTTT.

The chain employs TRBV5-4 and TRBJ2-5; tentative D call: TRBD2 (7 bases). Germline V lookup: CDR1 SGHNT, CDR2 YYREEE (reference sequence). Deletions cut 2 bases from V and 1 base from J, with 9 bases between. This CDR3 has 14 amino acids. This chain's CDR3 is CASSLGGAQETQYF. In nucleotides, the CDR3 is TGTGCCAGCAGCTTAGGGGGGGCCCAAGAGACCCAGTACTTC.

J is TRBJ2-2 and V is TRBV11-2; tentative D call: TRBD2 (5 bases). The V end was cut by 3 bases, the J end by 6 bases, with 17 bases between. The CDR3 is 16 residues long. CDR1 is SGHAT, CDR2 FQNNGV, per germline. The CDR3 nucleotides read TGTGCCAGCAGCTTTTCCCGGACTGCCACACCCGGGGAGCTGTTTTTT. Protein: CASSFSRTATPGELFF. Full variable domain (outside the CDR3, taken from reference TRBV11-2 and TRBJ2-2): EAGVAQSPRYKIIEKRQSVAFWCNPISGHATLYWYQQILGQGPKLLIQFQNNGVVDDSQLPKDRFSAERLKGVDSTLKIQPAKLEDSAVYLCASSFSRTATPGELFFGEGSRLTVL.

This clone was counted a single time. J is TRBJ1-1 and V is TRBV18; tentatively, D is TRBD1 (5 bases). Trimming removed 8 bases from V and 5 bases from J, with 15 bases in between. Per germline, CDR1 KGHSH and CDR2 LQKENI. The CDR3 totals 13 residues. CDR3 nucleotide sequence: TGTGCCAGCCGGGGAGACAGTGGGACTGAAGCTTTCTTT. Translation: CASRGDSGTEAFF.

The chain links TRBV2 to TRBJ2-5, with unresolved D. Germline V gene data show CDR1 as SNHLY and CDR2 as FYNNEI. This CDR3 contains 10 residues. V lost 2 bases and J 10 bases, leaving 5 bases between the germline ends. Written as DNA, the CDR3 is TGTGCCAGCAGTGAAACCTTCCAGTACTTC. Its protein product is CASSETFQYF. Based on the CDR3 plus reference TRBV2 and TRBJ2-5, the full variable domain is EPEVTQTPSHQVTQMGQEVILRCVPISNHLYFYWYRQILGQKVEFLVSFYNNEISEKSEIFDDQFSVERPDGSNFTLKIRSTKLEDSAMYFCASSETFQYFGPGTRLLVL.

The chain has TRBV5-6 and TRBJ2-7, with 9 bases fitting TRBD2. Trimming at V came to 4 bases and at J to 6 bases, leaving 11 bases not matched to a gene. Germline V gene data show CDR1 as SGHDT and CDR2 as YYEEEE. CDR3 size: 15 residues. The CDR3: CASSRARREGREQYF. The DNA for the CDR3 is TGTGCCAGCAGCCGAGCGCGGCGGGAGGGCCGCGAGCAGTACTTC.

The gene calls are TRBV10-3 and TRBJ2-2, with D possibly matching TRBD2 (5 bases). The CDR3 is 14 amino acids. Trimming removed 2 bases from V and 7 bases from J, with 11 bases in between. Germline CDR1 and CDR2: ENHRY and SYGVKD. The CDR3 sequence: CAISEAYEGGELFF. The CDR3 coding sequence is TGTGCCATCAGTGAGGCTTATGAGGGCGGGGAGCTGTTTTTT.

This clone came up once. The CDR3 DNA is TGTGCCAGCAGTGAAGGCCTAGCTAAAGATACGCAGTATTTT. It specifies CASSEGLAKDTQYF. The rearrangement uses TRBV6-1 and TRBJ2-3, with D perhaps TRBD2 (5 bases). Germline assignment: CDR1 MNHNS and CDR2 SASEGT. V lost 1 base and J 5 bases, leaving 10 bases between the germline ends. The CDR3 covers 14 residues.

The CDR3 sequence is CASSRGTGGSLERSFEQYF. In DNA, the CDR3 is TGCGCCAGCAGCAGGGGGACAGGGGGCAGTTTGGAAAGGAGTTTCGAGCAGTACTTC. This chain joins TRBV5-1 and TRBJ2-7, with 12 bases lining up with TRBD1. This CDR3 comprises 19 residues. V dropped 4 bases and J dropped 6; count of bases not matched to a gene: 20. Germline loops: CDR1 SGHRS, CDR2 YFSETQ.

V usage is TRBV19 and J usage is TRBJ2-1; 9 bases are a match to TRBD2. Germline-derived CDR1 and CDR2 are LNHDA and SQIVND (reference sequence). The CDR3 runs 15 residues. Trimming took 7 bases from V and 9 from J; bases not matched to a gene: 13. Written as DNA, the CDR3 is TGTGCCAGTACCCAAGGGGCTAGCGGGATGAGTGAGCAGTTCTTC. Its translation is CASTQGASGMSEQFF.

This clone showed up just once. The rearrangement links TRBV19 to TRBJ1-2; unclear D gene. V shed 4 bases and J shed 5 bases, with 17 bases lying between them. The CDR3 sequence is 15 residues long. Germline V gene lookup returns CDR1 LNHDA and CDR2 SQIVND (reference sequence). The CDR3 DNA sequence: TGTGCCAGTAGTAGCCGAAATCTGTCCCCGTATGGCTACACCTTC. As protein: CASSSRNLSPYGYTF.

Comments on this clone: Other nucleotide sequences in the sample specify the same CDR3. The J gene is TRBJ2-5, the V gene TRBV15; D gene unclear. Germline CDR1 reads LNHNV; CDR2 reads YYDKDF (reference sequence). This CDR3 is built from 13 residues. Trimming shortened V by 0 bases and J by 4 bases, and 6 bases separated the two germline ends. CDR3: CATSRDSGETQYF. For the CDR3, the DNA is TGTGCCACCAGCAGAGACTCAGGAGAGACCCAGTACTTC.

The chain joins TRBV7-9 to TRBJ1-4; D perhaps matches TRBD1 (6 bases). The V end lost 1 base, the J end lost 8 bases, and 17 bases lay between the germline ends. The CDR3 extends over 16 amino acids. Germline-derived CDR1 and CDR2 are SEHNR and FQNEAQ (reference sequence). CDR3 amino acids: CASSLGRQESGEKLFF. CDR3 bases: TGTGCCAGCAGCTTAGGGCGACAGGAGTCGGGAGAAAAACTGTTTTTT.

CDR3 nucleotides: TGTGCCAGCAGCTTGAGCAAACAGGGGAGGACTGAAGCTTTCTTT. As protein: CASSLSKQGRTEAFF. This chain links TRBV5-4 with TRBJ1-1; 7 nucleotides match TRBD1. V lost 1 base to trimming and J lost 5 bases; unmatched junction nucleotides: 8. This CDR3 is built from 15 residues. Per the germline V gene, CDR1 is SGHNT and CDR2 is YYREEE (reference sequence).

This clone was detected only once. The chain employs TRBV6-1 and TRBJ2-4; D uncertain. Trimming stripped 10 bases from V and 0 bases from J, with 16 bases between. Germline values: CDR1 MNHNS, CDR2 SASEGT. This CDR3 has 15 residues. The CDR3 protein is CATDISILAKNIQYF. As DNA, the CDR3 is TGTGCCACAGACATATCAATTCTAGCCAAAAACATTCAGTACTTC.

On this clone: The sample holds other DNA sequences that translate to the same CDR3. CDR3 nucleotide sequence: TGTGCCAGCAGCTTAACTCCCAACACTGAAGCTTTCTTT. Translating gives CASSLTPNTEAFF. V is TRBV7-6 and J is TRBJ1-1; D is unclear. Trimming took 2 bases from V and 2 from J, leaving 6 bases between them. Looked up from germline, CDR1 is SGHVS and CDR2 is FNYEAQ. CDR3 length: 13 residues.

This chain joins TRBV5-5 and TRBJ2-7; unclear D gene. The CDR3 extends over 15 amino acids. Between the trimmed V and J ends, which lost 7 bases and 4 bases, there was a span of 21 bases. CDR1 is SGHKS, CDR2 YYEKEE, per germline (reference sequence). CDR3 amino acids: CASQPEPRTSYEQYF. CDR3 sequence (DNA): TGTGCCAGCCAACCAGAGCCCAGGACGTCGTACGAGCAGTACTTC.

A single count supports this clone. The V gene is TRBV29-1, the J gene TRBJ2-3; 8 bases are a match to TRBD1. The V gene end was trimmed by 6 bases and the J gene end by 2 bases; junction bases not matched to a gene: 7. CDR3 size: 14 residues. CDR1 SQVTM and CDR2 ANQGSEA come from the germline V gene. The CDR3 nucleotides read TGCAGCGTCCCAAGACAGGGGACCACAGATACGCAGTATTTT. This translates into CSVPRQGTTDTQYF.

This clone was counted only a few times. The chain employs TRBV7-6 and TRBJ1-1; weak D call: TRBD1 (5 bases). Per germline, CDR1 SGHVS and CDR2 FNYEAQ. Trimming left V 4 bases short and J 4 bases short, with 16 bases between. The CDR3 has 15 amino acids. This CDR3 reads CASSSPWVQGTEAFF. In DNA, the CDR3 is TGTGCCAGCAGCTCACCATGGGTCCAGGGCACTGAAGCTTTCTTT.

This clone was recorded only once. The rearrangement links TRBV2 to TRBJ2-7; D might be TRBD1 or TRBD2, each matching 5 bases. Germline values: CDR1 SNHLY, CDR2 FYNNEI. V gave up 4 bases and J gave up 2 bases, with 15 bases separating them. This CDR3 comprises 15 residues. The DNA of the CDR3 is TGTGCCAGCAGTGGAGGGGTGAGAAGCCCCTACGAGCAGTACTTC. Its protein is CASSGGVRSPYEQYF.

CDR3 nucleotide sequence: TGCAGCGTAAGGCCCCGGGGACTAGCGGGCTACGAGCAGTACTTC. Encoded protein: CSVRPRGLAGYEQYF. The chain joins TRBV29-1 to TRBJ2-7; 12 bases agree with TRBD2. The V and J ends lost 6 bases and 3 bases, in that order; junction bases with no gene match: 9. Germline V gives CDR1 SQVTM, CDR2 ANQGSEA. There are 15 residues in the CDR3.

The J gene is TRBJ2-5, the V gene TRBV9; 9 positions agree with TRBD2. The CDR3 sequence is 15 residues long. The germline V gene encodes CDR1 SGDLS and CDR2 YYNGEE. J gave up 5 bases and V 0 bases, and 5 bases lay outside the gene matches. CDR3 protein: CASSVVVAGVETQYF. The CDR3 DNA reads as TGTGCCAGCAGCGTAGTAGTAGCGGGAGTGGAGACCCAGTACTTC.

This chain connects TRBV18 to TRBJ2-3, with no clear D. The V end was cut by 3 bases, the J end by 6 bases, with 16 bases between. CDR3 size: 15 residues. Germline V CDR1 and CDR2: KGHSH, LQKENI. The CDR3 protein is CASSPELPPRDTQYF. The CDR3, as DNA: TGTGCCAGCTCACCCGAGCTCCCACCGCGGGATACGCAGTATTTT. The variable domain in full, with the rest retrieved from reference TRBV18 and TRBJ2-3, is NAGVMQNPRHLVRRRGQEARLRCSPMKGHSHVYWYRQLPEEGLKFMVYLQKENIIDESGMPKERFSAEFPKEGPSILRIQQVVRGDSAAYFCASSPELPPRDTQYFGPGTRLTVL.

This rearrangement joins TRBV6-4 to TRBJ1-2; 8 positions agree with TRBD1. With 5 bases clipped from V and 4 bases from J, the junction kept 12 bases outside the gene matches. The CDR3 sequence is 16 residues long. Germline CDR1 reads MRHNA; CDR2 reads SNTAGT. The CDR3 region has the DNA TGTGCCAGCAGTCGCACTCAGGGGGCTTCGGTCTATGGCTACACCTTC. It specifies CASSRTQGASVYGYTF.

The rearrangement joins TRBV10-2 to TRBJ2-5, with a possible D match to TRBD1 (5 bases). V was pared by 6 bases and J by 5 bases, with 22 bases between. CDR3 length: 16 amino acids. Germline assignment: CDR1 WSHSY and CDR2 SAAADI. In nucleotides, the CDR3 is TGCGCCAGCAGAGACGCGAGCTGGGGCCCCCGGGAGACCCAGTACTTC. It encodes CASRDASWGPRETQYF.